This TCR beta chain was sequenced for a study of cytomegalovirus exposure and HLA in healthy donors. Overall study findings and caveats: Overall, 164 TCR beta chains were annotated as cytomegalovirus-associated.

Libraries were prepared by immunoSEQ multiplex PCR; TCRdb keeps only in-frame clonotypes and omits some of them. The sample records tens of thousands of clones, roughly 93% being singletons. Details on this clone: As yet, its antigen is unknown.

The ends were cut back, 1 base at V and 14 bases at J, with 9 bases in the middle. The CDR3 sequence is 12 residues long. Germline V gene sequence: CDR1 SGHTA, CDR2 FQGNSA. The validation cohort, a group of 130 or so subjects, included the donors and was separate from the approximately 670-subject first cohort. Specimen: PBMCs. This chain uses TRBV7-2 with TRBJ1-6; the D is unclear. This receptor was taken from a woman aged 30 to 39 in good health and CMV-seronegative. The chain's CDR3 is CASSLEARTLHF. CDR3 sequence (DNA): TGTGCCAGCAGCTTAGAGGCCAGGACCCTCCACTTT. The full variable domain, its missing parts supplied by reference TRBV7-2 and TRBJ1-6, is GAGVSQSPSNKVTEKGKDVELRCDPISGHTALYWYRQSLGQGLEFLIYFQGNSAPDKSGLPSDRFSAERTGGSVSTLTIQRTQQEDSAVYLCASSLEARTLHFGNGTRLTVT.